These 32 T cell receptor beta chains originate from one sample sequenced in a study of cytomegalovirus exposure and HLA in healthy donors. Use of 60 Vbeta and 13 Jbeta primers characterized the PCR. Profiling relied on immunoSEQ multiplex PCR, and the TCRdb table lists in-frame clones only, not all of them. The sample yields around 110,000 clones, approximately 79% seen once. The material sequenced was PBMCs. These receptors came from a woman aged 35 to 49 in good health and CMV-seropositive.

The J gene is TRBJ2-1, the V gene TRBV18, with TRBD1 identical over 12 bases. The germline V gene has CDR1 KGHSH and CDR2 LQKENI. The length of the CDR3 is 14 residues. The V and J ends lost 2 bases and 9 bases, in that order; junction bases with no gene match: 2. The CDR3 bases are TGTGCCAGCTCACCAGGGACAGGGGGCAGTGAGCAGTTCTTC. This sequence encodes CASSPGTGGSEQFF.

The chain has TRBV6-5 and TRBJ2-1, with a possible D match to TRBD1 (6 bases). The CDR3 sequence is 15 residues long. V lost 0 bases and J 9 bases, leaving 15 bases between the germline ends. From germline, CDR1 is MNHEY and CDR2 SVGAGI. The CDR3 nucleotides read TGTGCCAGCAGTTACTCGAGTACAGGGAGAAGTGAGCAGTTCTTC. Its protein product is CASSYSSTGRSEQFF.

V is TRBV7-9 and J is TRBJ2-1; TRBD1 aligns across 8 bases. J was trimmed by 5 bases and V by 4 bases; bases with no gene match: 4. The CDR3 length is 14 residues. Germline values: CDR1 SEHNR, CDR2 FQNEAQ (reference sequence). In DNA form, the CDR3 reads TGTGCCAGCAGCTGGTGGGACAGGAACAATGAGCAGTTCTTC. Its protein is CASSWWDRNNEQFF.

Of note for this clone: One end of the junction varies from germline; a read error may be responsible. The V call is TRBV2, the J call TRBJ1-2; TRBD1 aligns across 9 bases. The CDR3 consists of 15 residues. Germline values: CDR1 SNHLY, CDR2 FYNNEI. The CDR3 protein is CASSYKPPGTGSLNF. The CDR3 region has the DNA TGTGCCAGCAGTTATAAACCACCCGGGACAGGGAGCCTTAACTTC. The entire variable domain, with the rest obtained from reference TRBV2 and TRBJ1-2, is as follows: EPEVTQTPSHQVTQMGQEVILRCVPISNHLYFYWYRQILGQKVEFLVSFYNNEISEKSEIFDDQFSVERPDGSNFTLKIRSTKLEDSAMYFCASSYKPPGTGSLNFGSGTRLTVV.

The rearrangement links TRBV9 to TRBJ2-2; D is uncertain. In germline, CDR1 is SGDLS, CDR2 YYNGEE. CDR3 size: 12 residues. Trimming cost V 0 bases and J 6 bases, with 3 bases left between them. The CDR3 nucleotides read TGTGCCAGCAGCGTAGTATCCGGGGAGCTGTTTTTT. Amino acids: CASSVVSGELFF.

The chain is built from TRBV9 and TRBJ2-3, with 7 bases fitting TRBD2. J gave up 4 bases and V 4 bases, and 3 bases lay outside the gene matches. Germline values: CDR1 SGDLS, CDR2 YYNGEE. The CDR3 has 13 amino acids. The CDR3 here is CASSRGGADTQYF. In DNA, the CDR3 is TGTGCCAGCAGCCGTGGGGGGGCAGATACGCAGTATTTT.

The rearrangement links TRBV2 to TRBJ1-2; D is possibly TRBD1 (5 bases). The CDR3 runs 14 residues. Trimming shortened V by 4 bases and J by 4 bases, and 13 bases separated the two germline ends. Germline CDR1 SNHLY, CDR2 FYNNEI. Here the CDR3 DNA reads TGTGCCAGCAGTGCGGCCCGGGGGAGCTATGGCTACACCTTC. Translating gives CASSAARGSYGYTF.

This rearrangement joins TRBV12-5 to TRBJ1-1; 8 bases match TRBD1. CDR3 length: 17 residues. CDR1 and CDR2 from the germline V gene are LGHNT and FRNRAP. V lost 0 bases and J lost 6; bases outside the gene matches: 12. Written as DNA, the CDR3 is TGTGCTAGTGGTTTGGTAGGGTCCGCAGGGGGCATGCCTGAAGCTTTCTTT. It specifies CASGLVGSAGGMPEAFF.

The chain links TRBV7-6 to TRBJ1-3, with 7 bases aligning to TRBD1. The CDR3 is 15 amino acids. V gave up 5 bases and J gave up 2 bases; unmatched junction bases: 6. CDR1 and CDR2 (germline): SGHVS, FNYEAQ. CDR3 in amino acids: CASSNSQGTGNTIYF. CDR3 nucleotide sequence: TGTGCCAGCAGCAACTCACAGGGGACTGGAAACACCATATATTTT.

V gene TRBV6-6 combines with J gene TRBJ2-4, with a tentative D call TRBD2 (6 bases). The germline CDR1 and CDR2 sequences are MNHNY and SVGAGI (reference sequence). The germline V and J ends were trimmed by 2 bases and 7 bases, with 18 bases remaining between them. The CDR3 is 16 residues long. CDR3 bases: TGTGCCAGCAGTTACCGAGGGGAGGCCCAACGGAACATTCAGTACTTC. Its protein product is CASSYRGEAQRNIQYF.

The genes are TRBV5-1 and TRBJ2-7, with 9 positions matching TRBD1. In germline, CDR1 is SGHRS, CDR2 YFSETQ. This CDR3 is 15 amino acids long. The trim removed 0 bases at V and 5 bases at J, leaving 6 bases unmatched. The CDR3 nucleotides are TGCGCCAGCAGCTTGGGGGGACAGGGTCACCACGAGCAGTACTTC. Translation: CASSLGGQGHHEQYF.

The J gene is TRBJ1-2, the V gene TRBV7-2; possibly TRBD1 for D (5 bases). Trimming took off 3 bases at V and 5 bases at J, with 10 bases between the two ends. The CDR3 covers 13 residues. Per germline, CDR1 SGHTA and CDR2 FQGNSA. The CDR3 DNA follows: TGTGCCAGCAGCTTCCAGGGAATTTATGGCTACACCTTC. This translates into CASSFQGIYGYTF.

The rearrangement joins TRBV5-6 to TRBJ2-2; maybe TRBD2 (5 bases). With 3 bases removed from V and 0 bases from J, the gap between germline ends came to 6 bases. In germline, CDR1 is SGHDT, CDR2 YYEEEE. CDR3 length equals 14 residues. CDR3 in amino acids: CASSWGANTGELFF. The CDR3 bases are TGTGCCAGCAGCTGGGGAGCGAACACCGGGGAGCTGTTTTTT.

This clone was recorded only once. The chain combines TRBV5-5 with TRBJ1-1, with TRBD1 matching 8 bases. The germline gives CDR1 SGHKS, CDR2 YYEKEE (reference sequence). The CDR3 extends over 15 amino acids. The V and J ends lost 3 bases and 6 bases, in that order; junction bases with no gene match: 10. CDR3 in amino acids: CASSWGGLTGAEAFF. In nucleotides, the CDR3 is TGTGCCAGCAGCTGGGGGGGCCTGACAGGGGCTGAAGCTTTCTTT.

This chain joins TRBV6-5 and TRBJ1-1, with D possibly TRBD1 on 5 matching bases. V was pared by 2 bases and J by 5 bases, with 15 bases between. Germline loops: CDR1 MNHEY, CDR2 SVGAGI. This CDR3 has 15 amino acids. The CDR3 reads CASSYDVAGRTEAFF. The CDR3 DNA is TGTGCCAGCAGTTACGACGTGGCAGGGAGGACTGAAGCTTTCTTT.

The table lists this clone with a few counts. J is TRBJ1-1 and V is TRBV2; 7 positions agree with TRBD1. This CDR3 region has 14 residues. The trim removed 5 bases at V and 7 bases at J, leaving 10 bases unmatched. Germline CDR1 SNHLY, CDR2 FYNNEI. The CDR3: CASSSTGYLGEAFF. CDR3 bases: TGTGCCAGCAGTTCGACAGGGTACCTAGGTGAAGCTTTCTTT. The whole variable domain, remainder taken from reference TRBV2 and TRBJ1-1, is EPEVTQTPSHQVTQMGQEVILRCVPISNHLYFYWYRQILGQKVEFLVSFYNNEISEKSEIFDDQFSVERPDGSNFTLKIRSTKLEDSAMYFCASSSTGYLGEAFFGQGTRLTVV.

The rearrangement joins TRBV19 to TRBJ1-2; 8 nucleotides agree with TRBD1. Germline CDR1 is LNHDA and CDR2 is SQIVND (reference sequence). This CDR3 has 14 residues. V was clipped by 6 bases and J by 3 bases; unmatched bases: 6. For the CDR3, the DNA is TGTGCCAGTAGCTTCGACAGGGGCGACTATGGCTACACCTTC. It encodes CASSFDRGDYGYTF.

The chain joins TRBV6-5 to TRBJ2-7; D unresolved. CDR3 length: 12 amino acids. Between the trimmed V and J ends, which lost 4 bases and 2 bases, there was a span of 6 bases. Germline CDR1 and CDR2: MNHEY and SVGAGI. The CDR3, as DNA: TGTGCCAGCAGTTCCGAGGCCTACGAGCAGTACTTC. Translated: CASSSEAYEQYF.

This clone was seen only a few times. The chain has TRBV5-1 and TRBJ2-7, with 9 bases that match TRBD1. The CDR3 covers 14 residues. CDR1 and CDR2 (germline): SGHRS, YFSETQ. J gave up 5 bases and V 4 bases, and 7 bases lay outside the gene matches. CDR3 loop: CASSPGTGYHEQYF. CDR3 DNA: TGCGCCAGCAGCCCGGGGACAGGGTACCACGAGCAGTACTTC.

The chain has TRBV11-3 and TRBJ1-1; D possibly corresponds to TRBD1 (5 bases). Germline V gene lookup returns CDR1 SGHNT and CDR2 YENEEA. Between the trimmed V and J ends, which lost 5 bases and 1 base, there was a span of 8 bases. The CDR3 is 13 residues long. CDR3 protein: CASSRGGNTEAFF. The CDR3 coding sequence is TGTGCCAGCAGCCGGGGGGGGAACACTGAAGCTTTCTTT.

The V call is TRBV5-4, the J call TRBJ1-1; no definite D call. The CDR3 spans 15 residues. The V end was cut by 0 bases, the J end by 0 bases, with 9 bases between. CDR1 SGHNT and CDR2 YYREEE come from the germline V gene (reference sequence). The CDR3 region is CASSLVGELNTEAFF. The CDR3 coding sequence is TGTGCCAGCAGCTTGGTCGGGGAGTTGAACACTGAAGCTTTCTTT.

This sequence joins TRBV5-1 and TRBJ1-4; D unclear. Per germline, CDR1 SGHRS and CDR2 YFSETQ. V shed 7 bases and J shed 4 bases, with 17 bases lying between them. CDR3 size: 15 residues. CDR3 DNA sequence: TGCGCCAGCTCTATTGGCGGGTTTAATAATGAAAAACTGTTTTTT. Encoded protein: CASSIGGFNNEKLFF.

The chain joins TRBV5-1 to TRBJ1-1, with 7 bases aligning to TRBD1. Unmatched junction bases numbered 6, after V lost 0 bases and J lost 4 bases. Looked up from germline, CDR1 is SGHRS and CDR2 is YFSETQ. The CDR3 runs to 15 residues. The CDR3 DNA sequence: TGCGCCAGCAGCTTGGATGGACAGGTCGGCACTGAAGCTTTCTTT. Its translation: CASSLDGQVGTEAFF.

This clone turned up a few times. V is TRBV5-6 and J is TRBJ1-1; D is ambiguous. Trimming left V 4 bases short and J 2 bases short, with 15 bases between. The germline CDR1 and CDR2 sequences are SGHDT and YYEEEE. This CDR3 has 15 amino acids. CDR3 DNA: TGTGCCAGCAGCCCCAGGCCAGATCTTAACACTGAAGCTTTCTTT. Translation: CASSPRPDLNTEAFF.

This CDR3 reads CASSETAGELFF. In DNA, the CDR3 is TGTGCCAGCAGTGAAACGGCCGGGGAGCTGTTTTTT. This chain uses TRBV2 with TRBJ2-2; D gene uncertain. The CDR3 extends over 12 amino acids. Germline V gene lookup returns CDR1 SNHLY and CDR2 FYNNEI. Deletions cut 2 bases from V and 6 bases from J, with 4 bases between.

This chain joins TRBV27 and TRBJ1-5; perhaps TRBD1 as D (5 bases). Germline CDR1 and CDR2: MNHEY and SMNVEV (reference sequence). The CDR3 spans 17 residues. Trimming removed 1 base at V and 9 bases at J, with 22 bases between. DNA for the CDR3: TGTGCCAGCAGTTTATATGGTCTGCAGGGCCAAGGTGTGCCCCAGCATTTT. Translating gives CASSLYGLQGQGVPQHF.

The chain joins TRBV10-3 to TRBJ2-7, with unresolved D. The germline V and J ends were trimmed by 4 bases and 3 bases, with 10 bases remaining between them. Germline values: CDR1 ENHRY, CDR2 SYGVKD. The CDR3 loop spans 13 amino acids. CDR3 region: CAISVDGSYEQYF. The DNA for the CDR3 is TGTGCCATCAGTGTTGATGGTAGCTACGAGCAGTACTTC.

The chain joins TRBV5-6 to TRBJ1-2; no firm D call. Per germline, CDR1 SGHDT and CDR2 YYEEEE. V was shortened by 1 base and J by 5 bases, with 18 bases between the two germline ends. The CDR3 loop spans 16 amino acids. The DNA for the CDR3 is TGTGCCAGCAGCTTGCGAGGTGCGGGGTCGGGTTATGGCTACACCTTC. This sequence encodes CASSLRGAGSGYGYTF.

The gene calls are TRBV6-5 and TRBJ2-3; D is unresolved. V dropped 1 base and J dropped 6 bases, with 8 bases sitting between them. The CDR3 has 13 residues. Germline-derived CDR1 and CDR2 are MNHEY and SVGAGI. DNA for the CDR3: TGTGCCAGCAGTTACTTCCCCGCGGATACGCAGTATTTT. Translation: CASSYFPADTQYF.

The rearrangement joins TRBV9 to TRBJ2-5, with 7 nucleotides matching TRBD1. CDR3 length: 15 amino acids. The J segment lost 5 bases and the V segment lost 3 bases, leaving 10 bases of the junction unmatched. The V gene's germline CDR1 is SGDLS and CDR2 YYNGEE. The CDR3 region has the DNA TGTGCCAGCAGCGCCCTAACAGGGGCGCAGGAGACCCAGTACTTC. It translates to CASSALTGAQETQYF.

The CDR3 DNA reads TGTGCCAGCAGCTTATATGGGCCAGGGGGAGGCTACACCTTC. Translated, it gives CASSLYGPGGGYTF. The chain joins TRBV7-2 to TRBJ1-2; 7 nucleotides match TRBD1. CDR1 is SGHTA and CDR2 is FQGNSA in the germline V gene. V trimming: 2 bases; J trimming: 8 bases; junction bases outside the gene matches: 8. The CDR3 has 14 residues.

CDR3 DNA sequence: TGTGCCAGCTCACCACTAGGATCGGAGGAAAAACTGTTTTTT. This translates into CASSPLGSEEKLFF. This chain uses TRBV18 with TRBJ1-4, with D hard to call. Germline CDR1 KGHSH, CDR2 LQKENI. The CDR3 runs to 14 residues. V lost 1 base and J 8 bases, leaving 11 bases between the germline ends.